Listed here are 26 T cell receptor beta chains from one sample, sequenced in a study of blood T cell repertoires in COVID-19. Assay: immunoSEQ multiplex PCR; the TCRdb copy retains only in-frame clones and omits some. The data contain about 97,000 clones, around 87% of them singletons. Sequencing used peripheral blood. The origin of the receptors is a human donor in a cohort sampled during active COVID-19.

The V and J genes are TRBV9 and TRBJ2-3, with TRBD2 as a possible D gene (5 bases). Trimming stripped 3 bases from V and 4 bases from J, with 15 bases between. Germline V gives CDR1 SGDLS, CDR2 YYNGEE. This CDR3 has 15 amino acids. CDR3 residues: CASSDTPGNSDTQYF. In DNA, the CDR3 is TGTGCCAGCAGCGACACCCCCGGGAACTCAGATACGCAGTATTTT.

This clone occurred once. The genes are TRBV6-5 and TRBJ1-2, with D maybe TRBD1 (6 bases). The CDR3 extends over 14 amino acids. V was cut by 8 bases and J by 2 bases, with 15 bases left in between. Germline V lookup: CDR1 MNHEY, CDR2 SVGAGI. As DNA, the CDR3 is TGTGCCAGCCTGGGACACGGATTGAACTATGGCTACACCTTC. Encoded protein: CASLGHGLNYGYTF.

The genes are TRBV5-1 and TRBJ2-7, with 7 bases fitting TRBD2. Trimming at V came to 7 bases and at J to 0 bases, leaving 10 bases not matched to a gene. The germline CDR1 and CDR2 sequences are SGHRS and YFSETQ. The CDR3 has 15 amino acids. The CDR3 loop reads CASASFGTNSYEQYF. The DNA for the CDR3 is TGCGCCAGCGCGTCATTCGGGACTAACTCCTACGAGCAGTACTTC.

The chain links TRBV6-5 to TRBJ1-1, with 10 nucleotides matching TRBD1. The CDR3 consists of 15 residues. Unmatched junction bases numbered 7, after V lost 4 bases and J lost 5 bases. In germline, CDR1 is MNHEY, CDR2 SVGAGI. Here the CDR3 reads CASSLSGTGATEAFF. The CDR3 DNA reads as TGTGCCAGCAGTTTAAGTGGGACAGGGGCAACTGAAGCTTTCTTT.

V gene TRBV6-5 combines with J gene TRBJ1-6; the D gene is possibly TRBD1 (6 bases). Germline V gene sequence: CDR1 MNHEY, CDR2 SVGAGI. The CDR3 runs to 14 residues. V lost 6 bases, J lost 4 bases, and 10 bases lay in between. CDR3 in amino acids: CASRRGQYNSPLHF. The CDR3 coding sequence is TGTGCCAGCAGAAGAGGACAGTATAATTCACCCCTCCACTTT.

The CDR3 spells CASSARLWTGGYTF. The CDR3 DNA is TGTGCCAGCAGCGCACGTCTTTGGACAGGGGGCTACACCTTC. The V and J genes are TRBV7-2 and TRBJ1-2, with TRBD1 matching 8 bases. CDR1 is SGHTA, CDR2 FQGNSA, per germline. Trimming took 5 bases from V and 8 from J; bases not matched to a gene: 10. There are 14 residues in the CDR3.

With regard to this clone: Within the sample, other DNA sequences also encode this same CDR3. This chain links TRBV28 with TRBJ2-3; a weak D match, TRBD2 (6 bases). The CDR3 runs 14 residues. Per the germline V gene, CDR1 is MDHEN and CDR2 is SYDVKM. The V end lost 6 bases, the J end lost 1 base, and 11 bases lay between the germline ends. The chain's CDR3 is CASRPGTGTDTQYF. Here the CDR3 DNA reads TGTGCCAGCAGGCCCGGGACTGGCACAGATACGCAGTATTTT.

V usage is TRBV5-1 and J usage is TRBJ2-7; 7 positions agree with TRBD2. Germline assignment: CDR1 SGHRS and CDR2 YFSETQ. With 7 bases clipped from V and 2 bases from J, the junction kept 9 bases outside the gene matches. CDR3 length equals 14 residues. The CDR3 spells CASGGVGGAYEQYF. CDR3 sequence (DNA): TGCGCCAGCGGGGGGGTCGGAGGAGCCTACGAGCAGTACTTC.

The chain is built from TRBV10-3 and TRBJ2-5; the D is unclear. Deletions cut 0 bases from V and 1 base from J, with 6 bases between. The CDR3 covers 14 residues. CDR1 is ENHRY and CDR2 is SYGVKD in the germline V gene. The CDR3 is CAISESGSQETQYF. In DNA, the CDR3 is TGTGCCATCAGTGAGTCGGGCAGCCAAGAGACCCAGTACTTC.

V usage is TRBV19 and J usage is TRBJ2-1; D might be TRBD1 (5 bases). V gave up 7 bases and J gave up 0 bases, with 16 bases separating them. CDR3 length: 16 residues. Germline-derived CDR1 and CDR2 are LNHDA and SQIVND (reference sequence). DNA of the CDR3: TGTGCCAGTACCCCAGGGTTGGGCGACTCCTACAATGAGCAGTTCTTC. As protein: CASTPGLGDSYNEQFF.

The DNA of the CDR3 is TGTGCCAGCAGTTACTCATGGACAGGTGCTAATTCACCCCTCCACTTT. Amino acid sequence: CASSYSWTGANSPLHF. J is TRBJ1-6 and V is TRBV6-5, with 7 bases that match TRBD1. The CDR3 has 16 residues. V trimming: 0 bases; J trimming: 6 bases; junction bases outside the gene matches: 5. CDR1 and CDR2 (germline): MNHEY, SVGAGI.

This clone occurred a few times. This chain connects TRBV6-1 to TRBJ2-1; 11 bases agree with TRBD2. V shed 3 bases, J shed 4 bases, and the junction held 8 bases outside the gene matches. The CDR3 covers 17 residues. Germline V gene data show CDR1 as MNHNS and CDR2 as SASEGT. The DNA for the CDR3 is TGTGCCAGCAGTGACCCTCGACTAGCGGGGATATACAATGAGCAGTTCTTC. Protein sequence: CASSDPRLAGIYNEQFF.

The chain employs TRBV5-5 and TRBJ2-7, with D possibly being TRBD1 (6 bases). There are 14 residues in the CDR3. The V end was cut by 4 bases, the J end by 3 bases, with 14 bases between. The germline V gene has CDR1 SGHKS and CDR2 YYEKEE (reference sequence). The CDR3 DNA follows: TGTGCCAGCAGCATTCCTAGGACAGACTACGAGCAGTACTTC. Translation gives CASSIPRTDYEQYF.

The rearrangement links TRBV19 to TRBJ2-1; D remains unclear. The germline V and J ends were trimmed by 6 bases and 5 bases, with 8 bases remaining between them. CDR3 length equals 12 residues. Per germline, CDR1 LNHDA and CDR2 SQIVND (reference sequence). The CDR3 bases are TGTGCCAGTAGCATACCAAACAATGAGCAGTTCTTC. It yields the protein CASSIPNNEQFF.

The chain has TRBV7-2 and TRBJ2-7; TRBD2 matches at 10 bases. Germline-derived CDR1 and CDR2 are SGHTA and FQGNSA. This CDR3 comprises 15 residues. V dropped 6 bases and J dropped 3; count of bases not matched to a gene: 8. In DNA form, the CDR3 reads TGTGCCAGCAGTCCCGGGACTAGCGAATACTACGAGCAGTACTTC. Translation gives CASSPGTSEYYEQYF.

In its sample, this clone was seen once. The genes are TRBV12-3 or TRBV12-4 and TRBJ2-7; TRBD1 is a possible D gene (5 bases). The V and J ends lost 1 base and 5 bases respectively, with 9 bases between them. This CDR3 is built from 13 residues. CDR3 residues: CASSLVRANEQYF. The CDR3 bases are TGTGCCAGCAGTTTAGTCAGGGCCAACGAGCAGTACTTC.

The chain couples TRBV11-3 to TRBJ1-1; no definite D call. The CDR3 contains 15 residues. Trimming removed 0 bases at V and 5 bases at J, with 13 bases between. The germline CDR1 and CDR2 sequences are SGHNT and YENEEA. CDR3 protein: CASSLDKEDLTEAFF. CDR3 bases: TGTGCCAGCAGCTTAGATAAGGAGGATTTGACTGAAGCTTTCTTT.

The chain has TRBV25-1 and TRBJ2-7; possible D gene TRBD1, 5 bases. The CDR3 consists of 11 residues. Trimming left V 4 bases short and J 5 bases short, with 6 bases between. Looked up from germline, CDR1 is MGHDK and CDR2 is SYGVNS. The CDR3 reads CASSAGNEQYF. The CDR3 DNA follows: TGTGCCAGCAGTGCAGGGAACGAGCAGTACTTC.

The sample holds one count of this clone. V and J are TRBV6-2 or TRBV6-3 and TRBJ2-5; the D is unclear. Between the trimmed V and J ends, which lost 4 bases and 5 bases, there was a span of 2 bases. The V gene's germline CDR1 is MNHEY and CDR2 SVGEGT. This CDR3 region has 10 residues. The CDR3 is CASSSETQYF. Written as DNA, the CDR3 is TGTGCCAGCAGTTCGGAGACCCAGTACTTC.

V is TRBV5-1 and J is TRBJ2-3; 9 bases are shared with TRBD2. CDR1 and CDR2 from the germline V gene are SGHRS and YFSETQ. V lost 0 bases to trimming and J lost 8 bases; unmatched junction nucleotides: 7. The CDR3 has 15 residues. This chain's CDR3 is CASSLGGRASITQYF. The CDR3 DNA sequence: TGCGCCAGCAGCTTGGGCGGGAGGGCCTCCATTACGCAGTATTTT. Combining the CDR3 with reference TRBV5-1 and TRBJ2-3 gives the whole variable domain KAGVTQTPRYLIKTRGQQVTLSCSPISGHRSVSWYQQTPGQGLQFLFEYFSETQRNKGNFPGRFSGRQFSNSRSEMNVSTLELGDSALYLCASSLGGRASITQYFGPGTRLTVL.

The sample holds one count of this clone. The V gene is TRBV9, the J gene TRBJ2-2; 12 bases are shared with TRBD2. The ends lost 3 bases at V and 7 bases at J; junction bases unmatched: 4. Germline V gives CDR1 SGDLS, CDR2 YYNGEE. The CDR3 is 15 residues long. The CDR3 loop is CASSGLAGVNGELFF. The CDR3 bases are TGTGCCAGCAGCGGACTAGCGGGAGTTAACGGGGAGCTGTTTTTT. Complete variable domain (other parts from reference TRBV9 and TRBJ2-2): DSGVTQTPKHLITATGQRVTLRCSPRSGDLSVYWYQQSLDQGLQFLIQYYNGEERAKGNILERFSAQQFPDLHSELNLSSLELGDSALYFCASSGLAGVNGELFFGEGSRLTVL.

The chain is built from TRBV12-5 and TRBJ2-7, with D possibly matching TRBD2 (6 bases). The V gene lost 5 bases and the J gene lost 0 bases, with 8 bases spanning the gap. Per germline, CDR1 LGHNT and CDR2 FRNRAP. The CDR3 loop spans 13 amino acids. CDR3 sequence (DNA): TGTGCTAGTGGTACCGGGAGCTCCTACGAGCAGTACTTC. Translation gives CASGTGSSYEQYF. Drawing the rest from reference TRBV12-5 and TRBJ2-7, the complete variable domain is DARVTQTPRHKVTEMGQEVTMRCQPILGHNTVFWYRQTMMQGLELLAYFRNRAPLDDSGMPKDRFSAEMPDATLATLKIQPSEPRDSAVYFCASGTGSSYEQYFGPGTRLTVT.

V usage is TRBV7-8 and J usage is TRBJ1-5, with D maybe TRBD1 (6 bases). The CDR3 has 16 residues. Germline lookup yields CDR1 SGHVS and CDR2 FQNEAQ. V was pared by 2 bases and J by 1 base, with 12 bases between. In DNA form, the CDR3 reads TGTGCCAGCAGCTTAAATCACAGGGCGAGCAATCAGCCCCAGCATTTT. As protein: CASSLNHRASNQPQHF.

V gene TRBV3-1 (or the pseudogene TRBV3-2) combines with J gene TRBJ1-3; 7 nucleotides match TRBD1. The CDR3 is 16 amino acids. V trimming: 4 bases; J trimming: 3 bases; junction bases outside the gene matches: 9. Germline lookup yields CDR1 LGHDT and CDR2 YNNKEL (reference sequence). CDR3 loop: CASSPYRGTRGNTIYF. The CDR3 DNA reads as TGTGCCAGCAGCCCCTACAGGGGTACTCGTGGAAACACCATATATTTT.

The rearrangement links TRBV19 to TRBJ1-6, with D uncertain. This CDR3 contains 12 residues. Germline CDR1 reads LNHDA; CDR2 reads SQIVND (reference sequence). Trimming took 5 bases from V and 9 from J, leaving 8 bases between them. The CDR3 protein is CASSPSGSPLHF. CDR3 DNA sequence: TGTGCCAGTAGTCCTAGCGGTTCACCCCTCCACTTT.

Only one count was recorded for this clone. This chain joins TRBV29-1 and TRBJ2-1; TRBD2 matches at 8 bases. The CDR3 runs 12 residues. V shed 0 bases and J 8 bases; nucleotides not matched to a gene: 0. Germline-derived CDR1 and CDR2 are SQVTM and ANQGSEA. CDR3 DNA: TGCAGCGTTGAAGAACTAGCGGATGAGCAGTTCTTC. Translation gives CSVEELADEQFF.